The entry that follows covers one T cell receptor (beta chain) sequence. Its antigen is as yet unknown. The record originates from a study of cytomegalovirus exposure and HLA in healthy donors. The PCR contained 60 Vbeta and 13 Jbeta primers. Profiling relied on immunoSEQ multiplex PCR, and the TCRdb table lists in-frame clones only, not all of them. This table has 80,000 to 100,000 clones, 75% to 85% appearing once. Regarding the study as a whole: CMV serostatus was the sole immune exposure information available. Accurate prediction of most subjects' HLA-A and HLA-B alleles from TCR beta sequences was reported.

Sample: PBMCs. The clonotype originates from a male donor in good health and CMV-seropositive.

The CDR3 loop reads CSARDRDGYTF. DNA of the CDR3: TGCAGTGCTAGGGACAGGGACGGCTACACCTTC. The chain uses TRBV20-1 and TRBJ1-2; 8 bases align to TRBD1. The CDR3 loop spans 11 amino acids. The trim removed 3 bases at V and 8 bases at J, leaving 2 bases unmatched. Germline lookup yields CDR1 DFQATT and CDR2 SNEGSKA (reference sequence).